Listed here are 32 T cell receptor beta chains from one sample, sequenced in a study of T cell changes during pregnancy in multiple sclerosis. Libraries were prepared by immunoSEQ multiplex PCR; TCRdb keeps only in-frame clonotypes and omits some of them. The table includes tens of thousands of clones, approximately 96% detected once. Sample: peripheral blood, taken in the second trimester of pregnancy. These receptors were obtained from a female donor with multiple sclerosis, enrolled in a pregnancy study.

CDR3 in amino acids: CASSLWGYTEAFF. The CDR3 coding sequence is TGTGCCAGCAGCTTATGGGGCTACACTGAAGCTTTCTTT. V and J are TRBV11-2 and TRBJ1-1; D may be TRBD1 (5 bases). Trimming pared 2 bases from V and 3 bases from J, leaving 7 bases between. Germline V gene sequence: CDR1 SGHAT, CDR2 FQNNGV. CDR3 size: 13 residues. The full variable domain, rest sourced from reference TRBV11-2 and TRBJ1-1, is EAGVAQSPRYKIIEKRQSVAFWCNPISGHATLYWYQQILGQGPKLLIQFQNNGVVDDSQLPKDRFSAERLKGVDSTLKIQPAKLEDSAVYLCASSLWGYTEAFFGQGTRLTVV.

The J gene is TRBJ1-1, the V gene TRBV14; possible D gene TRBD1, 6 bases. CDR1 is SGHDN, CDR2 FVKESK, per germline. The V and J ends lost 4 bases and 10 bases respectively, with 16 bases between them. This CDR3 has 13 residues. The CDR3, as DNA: TGTGCCAGCAGCCCAAACAGGGTGAGGGGAGCTTTCTTT. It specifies CASSPNRVRGAFF.

The CDR3 DNA reads as TGCGCCAGCTCGTACCGTGGAGGGGGCACAGATACGCAGTATTTT. It translates to CASSYRGGGTDTQYF. The V call is TRBV5-1, the J call TRBJ2-3; possibly TRBD2 for D (6 bases). Germline lookup yields CDR1 SGHRS and CDR2 YFSETQ. This CDR3 spans 15 amino acids. V lost 7 bases to trimming and J lost 1 base, with 16 bases between them. Supplemented by reference TRBV5-1 and TRBJ2-3, the full variable domain reads KAGVTQTPRYLIKTRGQQVTLSCSPISGHRSVSWYQQTPGQGLQFLFEYFSETQRNKGNFPGRFSGRQFSNSRSEMNVSTLELGDSALYLCASSYRGGGTDTQYFGPGTRLTVL.

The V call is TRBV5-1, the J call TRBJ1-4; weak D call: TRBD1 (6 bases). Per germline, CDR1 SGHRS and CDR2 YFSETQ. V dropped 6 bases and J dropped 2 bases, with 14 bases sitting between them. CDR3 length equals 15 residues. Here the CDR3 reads CASTLGGATNEKLFF. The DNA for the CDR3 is TGCGCCAGCACCCTTGGGGGCGCGACTAATGAAAAACTGTTTTTT.

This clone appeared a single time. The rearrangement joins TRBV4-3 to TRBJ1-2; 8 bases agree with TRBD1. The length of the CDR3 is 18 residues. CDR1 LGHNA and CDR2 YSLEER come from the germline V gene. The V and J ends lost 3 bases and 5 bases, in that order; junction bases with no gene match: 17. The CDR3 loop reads CASSQDFGQGAAIYGYTF. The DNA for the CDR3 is TGCGCCAGCAGCCAGGACTTCGGACAGGGAGCTGCCATTTATGGCTACACCTTC.

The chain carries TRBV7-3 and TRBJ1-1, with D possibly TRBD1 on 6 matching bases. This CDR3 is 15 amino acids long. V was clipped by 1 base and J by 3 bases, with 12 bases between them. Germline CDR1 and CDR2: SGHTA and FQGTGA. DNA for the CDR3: TGTGCCAGCAGCTTAATCGGGGGGCGCGACACTGAAGCTTTCTTT. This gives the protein CASSLIGGRDTEAFF.

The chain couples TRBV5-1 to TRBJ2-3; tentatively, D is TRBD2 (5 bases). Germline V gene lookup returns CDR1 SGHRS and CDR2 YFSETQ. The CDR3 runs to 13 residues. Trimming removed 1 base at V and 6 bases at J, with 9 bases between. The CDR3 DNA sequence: TGCGCCAGCAGCTTGTTCGGGGTCGATACGCAGTATTTT. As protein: CASSLFGVDTQYF.

The CDR3 sequence is CAISEKGLSTDTQYF. The CDR3 region has the DNA TGTGCCATCAGTGAGAAGGGACTGAGCACAGATACGCAGTATTTT. The chain has TRBV10-3 and TRBJ2-3; perhaps TRBD2 as D (6 bases). This CDR3 region has 15 residues. V was shortened by 2 bases and J by 0 bases, with 9 bases between the two germline ends. Germline CDR1 reads ENHRY; CDR2 reads SYGVKD.

The DNA of the CDR3 is TGCGCCAGCAGCAGGTCCCAGGGACTAGCGGAGTATTTT. Protein product: CASSRSQGLAEYF. The chain recombines TRBV5-1 with TRBJ2-3; 11 bases fit TRBD2. CDR3 length: 13 amino acids. Per the germline V gene, CDR1 is SGHRS and CDR2 is YFSETQ. Trimming at V came to 4 bases and at J to 13 bases, leaving 8 bases not matched to a gene.

The CDR3 DNA is TGCAGCACCGGGACTTCGGGCGAGCAGTACTTC. This translates into CSTGTSGEQYF. The chain employs TRBV29-1 and TRBJ2-7, with a possible D match to TRBD2 (6 bases). The length of the CDR3 is 11 residues. The V end lost 8 bases, the J end lost 6 bases, and 14 bases lay between the germline ends. The germline gives CDR1 SQVTM, CDR2 ANQGSEA.

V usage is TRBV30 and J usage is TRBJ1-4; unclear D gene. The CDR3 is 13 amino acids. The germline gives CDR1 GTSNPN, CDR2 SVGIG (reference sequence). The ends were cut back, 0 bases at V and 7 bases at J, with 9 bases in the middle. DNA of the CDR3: TGTGCCTGGAGTGTAAAAGTTAGTGAAAAACTGTTTTTT. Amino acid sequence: CAWSVKVSEKLFF.

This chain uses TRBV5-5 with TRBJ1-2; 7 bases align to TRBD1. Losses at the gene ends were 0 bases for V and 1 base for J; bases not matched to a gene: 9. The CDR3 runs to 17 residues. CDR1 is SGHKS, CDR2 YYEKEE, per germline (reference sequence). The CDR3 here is CASSLAPLAGGNYGYTF. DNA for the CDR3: TGTGCCAGCAGCTTGGCACCCCTAGCAGGGGGTAACTATGGCTACACCTTC.

The CDR3 nucleotides are TGCGCCAGCAGTCAGGGGGGACAGGGGTCCGGGGAGCTGTTTTTT. Translation gives CASSQGGQGSGELFF. V and J are TRBV23-1 and TRBJ2-2, with 10 bases fitting TRBD1. TRBV23-1 is recorded as an ORF, its role being uncertain. The CDR3 has 15 residues. The V gene end was trimmed by 3 bases and the J gene end by 6 bases; junction bases not matched to a gene: 4.

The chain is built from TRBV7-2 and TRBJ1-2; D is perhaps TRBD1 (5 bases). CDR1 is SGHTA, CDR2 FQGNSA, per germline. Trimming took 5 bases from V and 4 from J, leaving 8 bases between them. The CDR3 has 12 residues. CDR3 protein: CASSPQGYGYTF. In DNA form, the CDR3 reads TGTGCCAGCAGCCCCCAGGGCTATGGCTACACCTTC.

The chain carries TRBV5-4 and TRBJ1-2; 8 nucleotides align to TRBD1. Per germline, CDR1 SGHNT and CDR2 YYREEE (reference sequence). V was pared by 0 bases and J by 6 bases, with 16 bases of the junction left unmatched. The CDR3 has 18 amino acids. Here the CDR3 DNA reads TGTGCCAGCAGCTTGGAGGCAGGGGGCGCGATACTGGAGGATGGCTACACCTTC. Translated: CASSLEAGGAILEDGYTF.

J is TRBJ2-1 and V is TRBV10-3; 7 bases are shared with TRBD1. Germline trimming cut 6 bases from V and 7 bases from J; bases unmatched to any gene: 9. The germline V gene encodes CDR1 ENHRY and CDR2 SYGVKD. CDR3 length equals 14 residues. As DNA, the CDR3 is TGTGCCATCAGCCCGGGACAGACAGGTAATGAGCAGTTCTTC. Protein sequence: CAISPGQTGNEQFF.

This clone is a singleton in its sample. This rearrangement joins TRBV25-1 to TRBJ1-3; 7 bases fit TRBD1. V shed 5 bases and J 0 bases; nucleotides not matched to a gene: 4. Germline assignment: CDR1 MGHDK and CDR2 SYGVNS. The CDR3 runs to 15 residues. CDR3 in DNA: TGTGCCAGCAGTCGGGGACAGAGCTCTGGAAACACCATATATTTT. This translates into CASSRGQSSGNTIYF.

DNA of the CDR3: TGTGCCACCCTGCCCGCCCGGGACAGAGTCACCTTC. This translates into CATLPARDRVTF. The rearrangement uses TRBV2 and TRBJ1-2, with TRBD1 matching 7 bases. Germline CDR1 reads SNHLY; CDR2 reads FYNNEI. The CDR3 runs 12 residues. Trimming removed 10 bases from V and 13 bases from J; junction bases left unmatched: 15.

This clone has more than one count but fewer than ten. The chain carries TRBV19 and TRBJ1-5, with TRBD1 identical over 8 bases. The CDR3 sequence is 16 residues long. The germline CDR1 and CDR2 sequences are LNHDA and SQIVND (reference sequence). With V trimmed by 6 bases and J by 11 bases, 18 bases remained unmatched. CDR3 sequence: CASSPDRGIASRAQHF. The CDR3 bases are TGTGCCAGTAGCCCCGACAGGGGAATAGCTAGCAGGGCCCAGCATTTT.

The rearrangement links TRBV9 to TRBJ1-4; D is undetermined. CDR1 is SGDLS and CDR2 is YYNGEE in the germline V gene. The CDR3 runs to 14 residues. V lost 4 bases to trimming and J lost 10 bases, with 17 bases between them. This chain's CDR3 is CASSPVSASGKLFF. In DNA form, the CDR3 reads TGTGCCAGCAGCCCCGTGTCGGCCAGCGGAAAACTGTTTTTT.

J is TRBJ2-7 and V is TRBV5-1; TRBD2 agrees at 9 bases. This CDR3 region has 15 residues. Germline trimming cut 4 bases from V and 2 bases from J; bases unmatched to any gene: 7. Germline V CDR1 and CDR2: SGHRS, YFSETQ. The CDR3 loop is CASSPRTSETYEQYF. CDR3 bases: TGCGCCAGCAGCCCAAGGACTAGCGAAACCTACGAGCAGTACTTC.

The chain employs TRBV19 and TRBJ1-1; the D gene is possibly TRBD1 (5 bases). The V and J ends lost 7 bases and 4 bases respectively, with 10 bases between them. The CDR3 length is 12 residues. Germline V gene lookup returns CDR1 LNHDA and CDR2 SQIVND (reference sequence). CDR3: CASTRGSTEAFF. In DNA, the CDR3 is TGTGCCAGTACTCGGGGGAGCACTGAAGCTTTCTTT.

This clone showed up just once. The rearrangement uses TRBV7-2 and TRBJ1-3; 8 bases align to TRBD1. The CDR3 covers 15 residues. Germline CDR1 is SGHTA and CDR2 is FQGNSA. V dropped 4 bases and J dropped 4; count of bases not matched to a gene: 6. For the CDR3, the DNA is TGTGCCAGCAGCTCCCGACAGGGGCAAGGAAACACCATATATTTT. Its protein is CASSSRQGQGNTIYF. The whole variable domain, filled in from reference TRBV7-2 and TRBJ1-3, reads GAGVSQSPSNKVTEKGKDVELRCDPISGHTALYWYRQSLGQGLEFLIYFQGNSAPDKSGLPSDRFSAERTGGSVSTLTIQRTQQEDSAVYLCASSSRQGQGNTIYFGEGSWLTVV.

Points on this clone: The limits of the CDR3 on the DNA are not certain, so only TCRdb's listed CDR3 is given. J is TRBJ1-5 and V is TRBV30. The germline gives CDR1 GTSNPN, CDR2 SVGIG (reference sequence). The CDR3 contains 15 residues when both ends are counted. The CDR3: CAWSFGEGFNQPQHF.

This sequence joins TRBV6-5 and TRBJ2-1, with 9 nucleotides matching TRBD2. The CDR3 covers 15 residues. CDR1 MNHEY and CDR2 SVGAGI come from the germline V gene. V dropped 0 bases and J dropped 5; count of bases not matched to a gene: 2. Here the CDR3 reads CASSYSTSGHNEQFF. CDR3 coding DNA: TGTGCCAGCAGTTACTCGACTAGCGGACACAATGAGCAGTTCTTC.

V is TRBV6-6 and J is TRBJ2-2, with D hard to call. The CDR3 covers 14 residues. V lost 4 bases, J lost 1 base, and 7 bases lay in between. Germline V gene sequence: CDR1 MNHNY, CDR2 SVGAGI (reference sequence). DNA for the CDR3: TGTGCCAGCAGTTTTTCAGGGAACACCGGGGAGCTGTTTTTT. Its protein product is CASSFSGNTGELFF.

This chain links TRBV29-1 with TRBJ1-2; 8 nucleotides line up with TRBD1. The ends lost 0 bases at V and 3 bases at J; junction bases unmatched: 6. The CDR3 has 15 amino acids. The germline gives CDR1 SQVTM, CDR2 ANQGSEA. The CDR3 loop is CSVEDRQGADYGYTF. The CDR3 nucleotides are TGCAGCGTTGAAGATCGGCAGGGGGCCGACTATGGCTACACCTTC.

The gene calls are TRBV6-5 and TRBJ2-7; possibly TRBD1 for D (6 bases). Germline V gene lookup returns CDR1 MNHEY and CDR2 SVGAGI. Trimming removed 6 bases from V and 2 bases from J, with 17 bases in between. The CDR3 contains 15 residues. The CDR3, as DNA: TGTGCCAGCAGCTCAAGGATGAACAGGGCCTACGAGCAGTACTTC. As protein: CASSSRMNRAYEQYF.

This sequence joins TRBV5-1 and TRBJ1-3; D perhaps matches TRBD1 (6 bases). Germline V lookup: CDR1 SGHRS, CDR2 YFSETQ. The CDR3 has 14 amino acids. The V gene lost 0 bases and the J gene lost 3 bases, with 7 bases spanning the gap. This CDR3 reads CASSLEGVGNTIYF. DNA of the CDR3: TGCGCCAGCAGCTTGGAGGGGGTTGGAAACACCATATATTTT.

Written as DNA, the CDR3 is TGCGCCAGCAGCCCCGGGGGACAGGTCGTCTATGGCTACACCTTC. This encodes CASSPGGQVVYGYTF. This chain links TRBV5-1 with TRBJ1-2; 8 bases are shared with TRBD1. V shed 4 bases and J 4 bases; nucleotides not matched to a gene: 9. The length of the CDR3 is 15 residues. Germline values: CDR1 SGHRS, CDR2 YFSETQ.

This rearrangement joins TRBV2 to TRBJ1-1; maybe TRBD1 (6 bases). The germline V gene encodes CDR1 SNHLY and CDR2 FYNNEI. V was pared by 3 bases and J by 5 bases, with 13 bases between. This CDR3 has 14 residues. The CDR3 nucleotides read TGTGCCAGCAGTGATCGAGGACAGACGACTGAAGCTTTCTTT. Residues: CASSDRGQTTEAFF.

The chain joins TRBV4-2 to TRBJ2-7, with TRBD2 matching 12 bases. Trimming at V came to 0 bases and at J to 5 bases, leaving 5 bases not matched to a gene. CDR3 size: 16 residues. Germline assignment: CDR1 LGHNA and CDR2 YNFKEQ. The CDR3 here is CASSQEASGGADEQYF. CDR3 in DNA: TGTGCCAGCAGCCAAGAAGCTAGCGGGGGGGCCGACGAGCAGTACTTC.